This entry concerns a single T cell receptor beta chain. Its antigen remains unknown. The sample comes from a study of T cell responses to AZD1222 COVID-19 vaccine. Assay: immunoSEQ multiplex PCR; the TCRdb copy retains only in-frame clones and omits some. The sample contains around 160,000 clones, about 90% of which appear only once. Study-wide results and limits: The study found vaccine-associated CD4 TCRs spanning spike, dominant at 160-218 and 743-854. Repertoire collection took place solely once the T cell response had peaked. Close to half of all spike-specific TCRs reportedly target regions of the variants that are unmutated.

Sequencing was performed on peripheral blood, taken on day 0 of MenACWY control vaccination. The source of this sequence is an adult in good health.

DNA for the CDR3: TGTGCCACCAGTGAACCGACCTCCGGGGGCACAGATACGCAGTATTTT. This codes for CATSEPTSGGTDTQYF. V usage is TRBV24-1 and J usage is TRBJ2-3; tentative D call: TRBD2 (5 bases). The V and J ends lost 4 bases and 1 base respectively, with 14 bases between them. This CDR3 is 16 amino acids long. In germline, CDR1 is KGHDR, CDR2 SFDVKD.